This T cell receptor beta chain was found in a study of cytomegalovirus exposure and HLA in healthy donors. Primers for the PCR totalled 60 Vbeta and 13 Jbeta. Generated by immunoSEQ multiplex PCR, the TCRdb table keeps only in-frame clones and is missing some. The top ten clones hold less than 3% of a sample with roughly 100,000 clones, 75% of them seen once. This clone was detected only once. The antigen remains unidentified. Study results and caveats: Several of the most significant clusters appeared, in a later analysis, to be linked to common viral pathogens. Sequencing depth roughly uniform across donors was assumed in presence/absence analyses.

The germline CDR1 and CDR2 sequences are DFQATT and SNEGSKA (reference sequence). This CDR3 has 11 residues. Trimming stripped 1 base from V and 5 bases from J, with 3 bases between. The source of this sequence is a male donor in good health and CMV-seropositive. This sequence joins TRBV20-1 and TRBJ2-1; D is uncertain. Sequences were obtained from PBMCs. The CDR3 coding sequence is TGCAGTGCTAGAGGAGACAATGAGCAGTTCTTC. Translating gives CSARGDNEQFF.